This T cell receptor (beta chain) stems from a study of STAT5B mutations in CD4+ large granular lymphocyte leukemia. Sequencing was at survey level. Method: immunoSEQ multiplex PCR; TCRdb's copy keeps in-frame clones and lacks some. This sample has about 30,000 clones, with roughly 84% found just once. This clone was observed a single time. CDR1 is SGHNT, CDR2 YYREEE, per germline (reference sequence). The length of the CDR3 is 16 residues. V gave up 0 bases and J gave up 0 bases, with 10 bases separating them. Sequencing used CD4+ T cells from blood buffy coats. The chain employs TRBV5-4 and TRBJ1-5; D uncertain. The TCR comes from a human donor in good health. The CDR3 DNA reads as TGTGCCAGCAGCTTGGCCGGCTGCTATAGCAATCAGCCCCAGCATTTT. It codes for CASSLAGCYSNQPQHF. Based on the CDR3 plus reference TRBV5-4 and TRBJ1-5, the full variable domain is ETGVTQSPTHLIKTRGQQVTLRCSSQSGHNTVSWYQQALGQGPQFIFQYYREEENGRGNFPPRFSGLQFPNYSSELNVNALELDDSALYLCASSLAGCYSNQPQHFGDGTRLSIL.